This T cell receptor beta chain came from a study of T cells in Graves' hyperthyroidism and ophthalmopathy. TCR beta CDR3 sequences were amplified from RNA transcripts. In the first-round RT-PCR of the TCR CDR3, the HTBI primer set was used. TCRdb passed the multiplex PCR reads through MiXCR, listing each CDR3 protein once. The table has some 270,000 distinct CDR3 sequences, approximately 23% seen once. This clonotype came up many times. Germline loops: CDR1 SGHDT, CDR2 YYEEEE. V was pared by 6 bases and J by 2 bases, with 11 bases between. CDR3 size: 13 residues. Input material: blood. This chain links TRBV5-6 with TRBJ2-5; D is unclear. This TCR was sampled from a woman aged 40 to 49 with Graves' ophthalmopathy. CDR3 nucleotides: TGTGCCAGCAACATTGGGTCTCAAGAGACCCAGTACTTC. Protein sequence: CASNIGSQETQYF.